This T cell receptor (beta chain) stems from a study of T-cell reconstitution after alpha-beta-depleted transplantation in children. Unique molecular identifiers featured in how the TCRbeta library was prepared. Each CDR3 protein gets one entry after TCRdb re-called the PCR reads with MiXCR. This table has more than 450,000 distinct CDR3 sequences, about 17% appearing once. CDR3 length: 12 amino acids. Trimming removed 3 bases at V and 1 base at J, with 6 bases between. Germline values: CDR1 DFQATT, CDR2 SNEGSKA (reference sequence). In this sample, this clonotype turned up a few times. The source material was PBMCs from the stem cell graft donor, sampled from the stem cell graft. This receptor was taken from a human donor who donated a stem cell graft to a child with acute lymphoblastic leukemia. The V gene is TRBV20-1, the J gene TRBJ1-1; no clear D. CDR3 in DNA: TGCAGTGCTAGTCGGGGGAACACTGAAGCTTTCTTT. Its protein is CSASRGNTEAFF.